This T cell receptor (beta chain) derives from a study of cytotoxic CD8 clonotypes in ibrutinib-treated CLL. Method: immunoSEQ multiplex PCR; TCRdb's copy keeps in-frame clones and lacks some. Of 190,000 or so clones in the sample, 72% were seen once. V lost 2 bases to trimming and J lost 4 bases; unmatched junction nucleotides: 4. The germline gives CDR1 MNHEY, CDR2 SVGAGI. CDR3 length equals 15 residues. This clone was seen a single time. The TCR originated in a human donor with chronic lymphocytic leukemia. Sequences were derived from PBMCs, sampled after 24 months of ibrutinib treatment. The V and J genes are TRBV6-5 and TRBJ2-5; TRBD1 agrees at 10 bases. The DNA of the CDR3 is TGTGCCAGCAGTTACGTCGGACAGGGGGGAGAGACCCAGTACTTC. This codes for CASSYVGQGGETQYF.